This T cell receptor (beta chain) was found in a study of beta chain features in type 1 diabetes (dated by TCRdb to the late 2010s). Notes on the research overall: Mean age, gender distribution, total cell number and subset yield did not differ between patients and healthy donors. A total of roughly 99 million sorted cells were examined across all samples, and the number of cells per subset was strongly correlated with RNA yield. The study compared the TCRB repertoires of sorted circulating CD4+ T cell subsets in recently diagnosed type 1 diabetes patients with those in matched healthy donors. Whereas all 30 or so donors provided naive and central memory subsets, regulatory and stem cell-like memory subsets were isolated from just 8 patients and roughly eight healthy donors. The research as a whole found: Because small numbers of individuals were included in the HLA sub-analyses, any influence of HLA type on TCRB rearrangement was left unresolved. Naive, central memory and regulatory TCRB repertoires appeared more similar among patients than among healthy donors. PCR may preferentially amplify shorter templates, but because patient and control samples were amplified and corrected together, any resulting skew would affect both groups equally. Type 1 diabetes patients showed a moderate but significant shortening of TCRB CDR3 length in all four CD4+ subsets. At VDJ recombination sites, patients with type 1 diabetes made fewer insertions and deleted more nucleotides, a pattern implying thymic rearrangement abnormalities. Because cDNA was sequenced instead of genomic DNA, highly expressing activated cells could be over-represented, though the groups showed no difference in activation or CD3 levels.

V and J are truncated by 10 bases and 4 bases respectively, leaving an intervening sequence of 8 bases. The CDR3 sequence holds 11 residues, the cysteine and phenylalanine included. Only the CDR3 region is kept as DNA, spanning 33 bases read in frame from base 1. CDR1 MNHEY and CDR2 SVGAGI were looked up in the germline V gene. A single peripheral blood draw of around 120 mL on average was collected from each donor into heparinised tubes. Naive, central memory, regulatory and stem cell-like memory CD4+ T cells were sorted on a BD FACSAria II using a panel including CD45RO, CCR7, CD25, CD127, CD95 and CD27. A purity above 95% was achieved for all sorted populations. PBMCs were separated immediately by Lymphoprep density gradient centrifugation and were stained directly, without being cultured. Samples were stained and sorted in pairs, with one healthy donor and one patient per experiment, so that batch effects were minimized.

Regarding this clone: This clone's antigen is unknown. No per-base quality is available; no much larger clone lies one base away.

The entire isolated RNA was reverse transcribed using the High Capacity cDNA Reverse Transcription Kit, and thus expressed TCRB transcripts were sequenced. Deep immunoSEQ sequencing was performed on naive, central memory and regulatory T cell samples, with an average of about 3.57 million total reads per sample. Sorted cells were lysed in RLT buffer and RNA was extracted with DNase-treated RNeasy Micro or Mini kits, depending on cell number. To prevent cross-contamination, each cell subset was processed individually, whereas patient and healthy donor samples were processed jointly. Using the immunoSEQ multiplex PCR, TCRB sequences were amplified from cDNA into 87-bp fragments spanning the CDR3 region. The amplicons were sequenced using the Illumina HiSeq platform. In the original analysis: Synthetic template baselines were used to correct PCR bias computationally, reads within Hamming distance 2 were collapsed together, and singletons that could not be merged were discarded. Reads were aligned against IMGT to assign V, D and J genes, CDR3 length and insertions or deletions at six rearrangement sites. Within each subset, clonotype counts were normalized to sorted cell number, and only after that were true diversity and Gini coefficients computed with the tcR R package. The overlap coefficient, calculated on TCRB nucleotide sequences, was used to measure repertoire sharing. Out-of-frame TCRB sequences from naive cells were analyzed as a proxy for the pre-selection repertoire. Drawn from immuneACCESS, this table holds only the in-frame rearrangements with V and J called that TCRdb kept. Clones are partly lost; checked studies trace under half to an unresolved V gene and leave the rest unexplained. That table is the source of V, J and clone size, and D and trimming were worked out from the DNA. The sample table shows 400,000 to 450,000 clones, and approximately 15% are seen once. The top ten clonotypes cover around 0.035% of the sample.

The sequence joins TRBV6-5 to TRBJ2-1; no D gene can be assigned with confidence. The sequence was obtained from a man aged 30 to 39 in good health. The sample was naive CD4+ T cells from blood. The sample's cell subset or site, from its label and the paper: true naive CD4+ T cells. The DNA reads TGTGCCACCCTGGGGTACAATGAGCAGTTCTTC. Translated, it reads CATLGYNEQFF.